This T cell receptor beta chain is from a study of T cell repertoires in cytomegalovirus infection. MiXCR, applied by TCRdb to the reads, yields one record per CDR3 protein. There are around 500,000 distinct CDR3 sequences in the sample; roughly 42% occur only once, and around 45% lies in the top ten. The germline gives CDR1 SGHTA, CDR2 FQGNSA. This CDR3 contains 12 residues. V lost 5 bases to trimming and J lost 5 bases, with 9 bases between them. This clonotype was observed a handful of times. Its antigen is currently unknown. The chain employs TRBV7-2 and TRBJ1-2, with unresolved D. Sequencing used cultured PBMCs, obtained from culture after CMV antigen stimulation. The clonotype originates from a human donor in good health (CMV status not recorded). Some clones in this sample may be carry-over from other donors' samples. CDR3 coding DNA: TGTGCCAGCAGCGAAAGAAGTTATGGCTACACCTTC. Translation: CASSERSYGYTF.